This is a list of T cell receptor beta chains from one sample in a study of beta chain features in type 1 diabetes. Profiled with immunoSEQ multiplex PCR; TCRdb holds only in-frame clones, not every one. The sample yields some 270,000 clones, about a tenth seen once. Sequencing input: naive CD4+ T cells from blood. The receptors were sampled from a man aged 25-40 years with type 1 diabetes. The CDR3 runs from the conserved cysteine through the conserved F or W. Each record gives: V gene, D gene, CDR3 length, clone size, J gene, CDR3 protein, CDR3 DNA. D genes are given only for firm matches. Expanded clones are given a class, and other clones once, few, many or no size at all.

TRBV9	NA	16	NA	TRBJ2-1	CASSARLRDINNEQFF	TGTGCCAGCAGCGCGAGACTTCGGGACATCAACAATGAGCAGTTCTTC
TRBV28	TRBD1	13	NA	TRBJ2-7	CASTTGGEYEQYF	TGTGCCAGCACCACAGGGGGCGAGTACGAGCAGTACTTC
TRBV19	NA	14	few	TRBJ2-7	CASSRGVLLYEQYF	TGTGCCAGTAGTCGCGGGGTTCTGCTGTACGAGCAGTACTTC
TRBV7-8	TRBD1	14	few	TRBJ1-2	CASSLRGQGAGYTF	TGTGCCAGCAGCTTAAGGGGCCAGGGGGCTGGCTACACCTTC
TRBV7-2	TRBD2	13	few	TRBJ2-5	CASSSSGGETQYF	TGTGCCAGCAGCTCTAGCGGGGGAGAGACCCAGTACTTC
TRBV29-1	NA	17	few	TRBJ1-2	CSVEEWAALREGYGYTF	TGCAGCGTTGAAGAGTGGGCAGCTTTACGGGAGGGCTATGGCTACACCTTC
TRBV7-2	TRBD1	13	few	TRBJ2-1	CASSLEGAYEQFF	TGTGCCAGCAGCTTAGAGGGGGCCTATGAGCAGTTCTTC
TRBV4-3	NA	15	few	TRBJ1-2	CASSQDHMMSYGYTF	TGCGCCAGCAGCCAAGATCATATGATGAGCTATGGCTACACCTTC
TRBV23-1	TRBD2	14	NA	TRBJ2-1	CAEGERGGGNEQFF	TGCGCGGAGGGGGAGCGGGGGGGAGGCAATGAGCAGTTCTTC
TRBV7-3	NA	14	NA	TRBJ1-1	CASSSGGVNTEAFF	TGTGCCAGCAGCTCCGGGGGGGTGAACACTGAAGCTTTCTTT
TRBV27	TRBD2	14	NA	TRBJ2-7	CASRRLAESYEQYF	TGTGCCAGCAGGCGACTAGCGGAATCCTACGAGCAGTACTTC
TRBV30	TRBD1	13	few	TRBJ1-3	CAWSTGAGNTIYF	TGTGCCTGGAGTACAGGGGCCGGAAACACCATATATTTT
TRBV5-4	NA	14	few	TRBJ2-7	CASSFGGFAYEQYF	TGTGCCAGCAGCTTCGGGGGTTTCGCCTACGAGCAGTACTTC
TRBV9	NA	15	NA	TRBJ2-1	CASSPPRESYNEQFF	TGTGCCAGCAGCCCTCCCAGGGAATCCTACAATGAGCAGTTCTTC